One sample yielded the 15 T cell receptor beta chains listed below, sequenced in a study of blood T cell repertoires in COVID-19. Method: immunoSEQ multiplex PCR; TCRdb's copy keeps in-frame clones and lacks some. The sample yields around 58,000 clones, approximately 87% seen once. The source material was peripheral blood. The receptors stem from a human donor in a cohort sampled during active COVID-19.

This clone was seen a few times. CDR3 DNA sequence: TGTGCCAGCAGTTACAGGGACAGGGGCTATAATTCACCCCTCCACTTT. It is translated as CASSYRDRGYNSPLHF. The chain combines TRBV6-2 or TRBV6-3 with TRBJ1-6; TRBD1 matches at 10 bases. This CDR3 is 16 amino acids long. The V segment lost 2 bases and the J segment 3 bases; nucleotides outside the gene matches: 1. Germline values: CDR1 MNHEY, CDR2 SVGEGT.

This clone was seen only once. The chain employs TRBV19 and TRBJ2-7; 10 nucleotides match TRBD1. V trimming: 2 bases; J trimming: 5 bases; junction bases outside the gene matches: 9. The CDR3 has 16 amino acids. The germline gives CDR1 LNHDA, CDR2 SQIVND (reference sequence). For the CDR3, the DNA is TGTGCCAGTAGTATAAATCCGGGACAGGGGAACGACGAGCAGTACTTC. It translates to CASSINPGQGNDEQYF.

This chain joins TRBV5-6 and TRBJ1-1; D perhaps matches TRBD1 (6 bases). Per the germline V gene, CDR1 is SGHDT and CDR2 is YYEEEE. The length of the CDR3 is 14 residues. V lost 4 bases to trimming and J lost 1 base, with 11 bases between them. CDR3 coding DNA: TGTGCCAGCAGCGGCGGGGGGCAGAACACTGAAGCTTTCTTT. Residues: CASSGGGQNTEAFF.

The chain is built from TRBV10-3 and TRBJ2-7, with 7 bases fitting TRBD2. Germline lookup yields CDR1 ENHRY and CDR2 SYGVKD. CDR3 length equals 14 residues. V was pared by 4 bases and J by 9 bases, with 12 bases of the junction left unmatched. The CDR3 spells CAISGEGNLQWQYF. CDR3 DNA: TGTGCCATCAGTGGGGAGGGAAACCTTCAATGGCAGTACTTC.

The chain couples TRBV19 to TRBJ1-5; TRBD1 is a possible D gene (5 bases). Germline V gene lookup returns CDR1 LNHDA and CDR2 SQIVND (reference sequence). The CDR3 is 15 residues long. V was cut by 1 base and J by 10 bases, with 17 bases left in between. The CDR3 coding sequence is TGTGCCAGTAGTATAGGAGGCGCATCCACAGGACCCCAGCATTTT. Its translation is CASSIGGASTGPQHF.

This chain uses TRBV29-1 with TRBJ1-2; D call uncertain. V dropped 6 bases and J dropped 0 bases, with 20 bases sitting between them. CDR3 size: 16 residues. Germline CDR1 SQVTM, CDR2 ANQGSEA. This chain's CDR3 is CSVMSGLVPSNYGYTF. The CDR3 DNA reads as TGCAGCGTCATGTCCGGGTTAGTTCCCTCTAACTATGGCTACACCTTC.

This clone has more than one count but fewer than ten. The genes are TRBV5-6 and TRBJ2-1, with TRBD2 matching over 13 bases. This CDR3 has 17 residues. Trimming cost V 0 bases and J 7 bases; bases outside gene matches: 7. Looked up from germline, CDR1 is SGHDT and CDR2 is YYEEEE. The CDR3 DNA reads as TGTGCCAGCAGCTTGGGACTAGCGGGGGGCAAGGGGAATGAGCAGTTCTTC. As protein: CASSLGLAGGKGNEQFF.

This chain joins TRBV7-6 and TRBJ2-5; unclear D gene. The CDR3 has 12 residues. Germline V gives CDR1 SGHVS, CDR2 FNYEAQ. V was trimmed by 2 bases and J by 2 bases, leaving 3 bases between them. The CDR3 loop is CASSLQQETQYF. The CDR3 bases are TGTGCCAGCAGCTTACAGCAAGAGACCCAGTACTTC.

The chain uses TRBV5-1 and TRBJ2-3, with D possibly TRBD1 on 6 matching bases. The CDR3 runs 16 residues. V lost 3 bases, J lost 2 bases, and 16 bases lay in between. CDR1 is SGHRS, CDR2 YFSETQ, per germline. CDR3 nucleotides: TGCGCCAGCAGCTACACAACGACAGGCGTCACAGATACGCAGTATTTT. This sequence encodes CASSYTTTGVTDTQYF.

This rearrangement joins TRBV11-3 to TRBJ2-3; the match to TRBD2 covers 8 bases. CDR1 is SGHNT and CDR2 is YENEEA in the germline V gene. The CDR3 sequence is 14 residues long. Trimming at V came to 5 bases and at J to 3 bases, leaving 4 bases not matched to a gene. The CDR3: CASSPGLATDTQYF. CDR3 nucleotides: TGTGCCAGCAGCCCTGGACTAGCAACAGATACGCAGTATTTT.

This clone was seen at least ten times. The CDR3 sequence: CASSLALPYEQYF. In nucleotides, the CDR3 is TGTGCCAGCAGTTTAGCCCTACCCTACGAGCAGTACTTC. This chain connects TRBV12-3 or TRBV12-4 to TRBJ2-7; D gene unclear. The CDR3 has 13 amino acids. The V and J ends lost 0 bases and 2 bases respectively, with 5 bases between them.

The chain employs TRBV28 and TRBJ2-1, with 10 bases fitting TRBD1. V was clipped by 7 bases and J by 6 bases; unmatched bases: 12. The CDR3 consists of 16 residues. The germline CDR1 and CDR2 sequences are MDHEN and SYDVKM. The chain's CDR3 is CASTMAGQGSFNEQFF. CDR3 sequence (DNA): TGTGCCAGCACCATGGCGGGACAGGGGTCTTTCAATGAGCAGTTCTTC. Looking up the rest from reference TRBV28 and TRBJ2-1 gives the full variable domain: DVKVTQSSRYLVKRTGEKVFLECVQDMDHENMFWYRQDPGLGLRLIYFSYDVKMKEKGDIPEGYSVSREKKERFSLILESASTNQTSMYLCASTMAGQGSFNEQFFGPGTRLTVL.

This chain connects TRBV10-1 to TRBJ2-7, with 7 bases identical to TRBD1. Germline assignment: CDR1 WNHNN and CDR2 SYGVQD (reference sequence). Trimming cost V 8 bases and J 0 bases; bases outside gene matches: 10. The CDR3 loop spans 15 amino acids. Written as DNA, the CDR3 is TGCGCCAGCTCTCGGGACAGCAGTAGCTCCTACGAGCAGTACTTC. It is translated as CASSRDSSSSYEQYF.

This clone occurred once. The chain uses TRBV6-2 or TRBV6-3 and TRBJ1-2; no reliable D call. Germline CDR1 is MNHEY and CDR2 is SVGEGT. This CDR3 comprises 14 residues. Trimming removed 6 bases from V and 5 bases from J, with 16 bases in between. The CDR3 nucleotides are TGTGCCAGCAGCCCACGTATGGGAGTATATGGCTACACCTTC. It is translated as CASSPRMGVYGYTF.

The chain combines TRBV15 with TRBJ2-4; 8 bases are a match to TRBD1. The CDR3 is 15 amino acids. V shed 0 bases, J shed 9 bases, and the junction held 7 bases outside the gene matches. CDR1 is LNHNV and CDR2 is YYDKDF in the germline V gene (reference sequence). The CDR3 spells CATSRDRRQGTIQYF. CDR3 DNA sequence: TGTGCCACCAGCAGAGACCGCCGACAGGGGACCATTCAGTACTTC.